This T cell receptor (beta chain) was sequenced during a study of regulatory T cells. Findings and caveats of the study: In patients, unique TRB V-J pairs were restricted and V/J usage skewed, especially in Tregs. In CD3G-deficient patients, conventional CD4+ T cells were enriched for hydrophobic CDR3 residues at positions 6 and 7.

Details on this clone: Its antigen is not known.

V shed 4 bases and J shed 4 bases, with 12 bases lying between them. This CDR3 is built from 13 residues. The germline V gene encodes CDR1 SGHRS and CDR2 YFSETQ. Primers: 52 TRBV forward and 13 TRBJ reverse. The protocol was immunoSEQ multiplex PCR, while the TCRdb copy is restricted to in-frame clones and leaves out a portion. The data show tens of thousands of clones, 89% seen once. A couple of CD3G-deficient patients had more severe autoimmunity; all had some. At testing, patients were 2 to 39 years old, with reduced naive and increased memory T-cell proportions. Regulatory (CD25-high CD127-low) and conventional (CD25-low CD127-high) CD4+ T cells were sorted separately.

V and J are TRBV5-1 and TRBJ2-7; D remains ambiguous. The sample consisted of conventional CD4+ T cells sorted from blood. The origin of this receptor is a person under 35 with CD3G deficiency. In nucleotides, the CDR3 is TGCGCCAGCAGCCCGTCCGGCGGATACGAGCAGTACTTC. Its translation is CASSPSGGYEQYF.